The 13 T cell receptor beta chains below come from one sample, sequenced in a study of brain metastases from non-small cell lung cancer. Produced via immunoSEQ multiplex PCR; TCRdb's table is partial and in-frame only. The sample consists of about 1,500 clones, more than 80% of them appearing once. The sequenced sample was tissue from a brain metastasis. The source of these receptors is a donor aged 40 or older with non-small cell lung cancer.

The CDR3 protein is CASSQTIQRKNSPLHF. CDR3 DNA: TGCGCCAGCAGCCAAACTATACAGAGGAAGAATTCACCCCTCCACTTT. V usage is TRBV5-1 and J usage is TRBJ1-6; D remains unclear. The germline V and J ends were trimmed by 4 bases and 7 bases, with 18 bases remaining between them. The CDR3 totals 16 residues. Germline assignment: CDR1 SGHRS and CDR2 YFSETQ.

The chain links TRBV29-1 to TRBJ1-1, with no clear D. V was clipped by 5 bases and J by 4 bases, with 8 bases between them. Per germline, CDR1 SQVTM and CDR2 ANQGSEA. This CDR3 contains 11 residues. The chain's CDR3 is CSVFEGTEAFF. In nucleotides, the CDR3 is TGCAGCGTTTTCGAGGGCACTGAAGCTTTCTTT. Using reference TRBV29-1 and TRBJ1-1 for the parts outside the CDR3, the full variable domain is SAVISQKPSRDICQRGTSLTIQCQVDSQVTMMFWYRQQPGQSLTLIATANQGSEATYESGFVIDKFPISRPNLTFSTLTVSNMSPEDSSIYLCSVFEGTEAFFGQGTRLTVV.

V gene TRBV19 combines with J gene TRBJ2-5; 7 bases align to TRBD1. The ends lost 3 bases at V and 5 bases at J; junction bases unmatched: 3. CDR1 and CDR2 from the germline V gene are LNHDA and SQIVND (reference sequence). This CDR3 has 13 residues. The CDR3 sequence: CASSIRGTETQYF. The CDR3 bases are TGTGCCAGTAGTATCAGGGGGACGGAGACCCAGTACTTC.

J is TRBJ2-1 and V is TRBV11-3; D remains ambiguous. Germline V gene data show CDR1 as SGHNT and CDR2 as YENEEA. V dropped 4 bases and J dropped 5 bases, with 3 bases sitting between them. CDR3 length: 11 amino acids. CDR3 region: CASSSDNEQFF. Written as DNA, the CDR3 is TGTGCCAGCAGCTCAGACAATGAGCAGTTCTTC.

In regard to this clone: At one of its ends the junction is not consistent with the germline gene, which may arise from a read error. This chain uses TRBV10-3 with TRBJ2-1, with TRBD1 identical over 8 bases. The CDR3 has 16 amino acids. Germline loops: CDR1 ENHRY, CDR2 SYGVKD. DNA of the CDR3: TGTGCCATCAGTCGCCTCGGGACAGGCTCCGACAATGAGCAGTTCTTC. Its protein product is CAISRLGTGSDNEQFF.

The chain joins TRBV19 to TRBJ2-2, with D perhaps given as TRBD1 or TRBD2 (6 bases each). CDR3 size: 14 residues. The germline V gene encodes CDR1 LNHDA and CDR2 SQIVND (reference sequence). The V and J ends lost 7 bases and 0 bases respectively, with 9 bases between them. CDR3 region: CASKEGANTGELFF. Written as DNA, the CDR3 is TGTGCCAGTAAGGAGGGGGCGAACACCGGGGAGCTGTTTTTT.

V is TRBV7-9 and J is TRBJ1-2, with unresolved D. The CDR3 has 15 residues. The germline V gene encodes CDR1 SEHNR and CDR2 FQNEAQ (reference sequence). The germline V and J ends were trimmed by 4 bases and 5 bases, with 17 bases remaining between them. The CDR3 coding sequence is TGTGCCAGCAGCTCCTCTACATACTCGCATTATGGCTACACCTTC. This sequence encodes CASSSSTYSHYGYTF. The variable domain in full, with the rest retrieved from reference TRBV7-9 and TRBJ1-2, is DTGVSQNPRHKITKRGQNVTFRCDPISEHNRLYWYRQTLGQGPEFLTYFQNEAQLEKSRLLSDRFSAERPKGSFSTLEIQRTEQGDSAMYLCASSSSTYSHYGYTFGSGTRLTVV.

The gene calls are TRBV6-5 and TRBJ2-4; tentative D call: TRBD1 (6 bases). Trimming removed 6 bases at V and 0 bases at J, with 9 bases between. The CDR3 contains 14 residues. Germline assignment: CDR1 MNHEY and CDR2 SVGAGI. The CDR3 DNA sequence: TGTGCCAGCAGGGACAGTATAGCCAAAAACATTCAGTACTTC. Amino acids: CASRDSIAKNIQYF.

The genes are TRBV5-5 and TRBJ1-2; D is uncertain. The germline V gene encodes CDR1 SGHKS and CDR2 YYEKEE (reference sequence). V dropped 5 bases and J dropped 3 bases, with 17 bases sitting between them. The CDR3 consists of 15 residues. The CDR3 bases are TGTGCCAGCAGGGCGGACTACCTGCGGGACTATGGCTACACCTTC. Residues: CASRADYLRDYGYTF.

DNA of the CDR3: TGTGCCAGCAGCTTAGCCACTAGTACCGGCCACTCCTACGAGCAGTACTTC. It specifies CASSLATSTGHSYEQYF. The rearrangement joins TRBV7-9 to TRBJ2-7, with D possibly being TRBD2 (5 bases). The CDR3 length is 17 residues. Germline V gene lookup returns CDR1 SEHNR and CDR2 FQNEAQ (reference sequence). V dropped 0 bases and J dropped 0 bases, with 15 bases sitting between them. The whole variable domain, filled in from reference TRBV7-9 and TRBJ2-7, reads DTGVSQNPRHKITKRGQNVTFRCDPISEHNRLYWYRQTLGQGPEFLTYFQNEAQLEKSRLLSDRFSAERPKGSFSTLEIQRTEQGDSAMYLCASSLATSTGHSYEQYFGPGTRLTVT.

The chain uses TRBV19 and TRBJ1-1; 8 bases map to TRBD1. The V segment lost 2 bases and the J segment 2 bases; nucleotides outside the gene matches: 4. CDR3 size: 15 residues. Germline V gene data show CDR1 as LNHDA and CDR2 as SQIVND (reference sequence). In DNA, the CDR3 is TGTGCCAGTAGTATATCAGGGGGCGTAAACACTGAAGCTTTCTTT. Translation gives CASSISGGVNTEAFF.

The gene calls are TRBV7-6 and TRBJ2-3; D is perhaps TRBD2 (5 bases). CDR1 and CDR2 from the germline V gene are SGHVS and FNYEAQ. V was cut by 0 bases and J by 8 bases, with 9 bases left in between. The CDR3 is 13 residues long. The CDR3 coding sequence is TGTGCCAGCAGCTTAGCCGAGGGCGGTACGCAGTATTTT. Protein product: CASSLAEGGTQYF.

The chain uses TRBV14 and TRBJ2-7; 7 bases agree with TRBD1. The CDR3 runs 16 residues. CDR1 SGHDN and CDR2 FVKESK come from the germline V gene. V shed 1 base and J 5 bases; nucleotides not matched to a gene: 11. The CDR3 is CASSQALGEGGDEQYF. CDR3 nucleotide sequence: TGTGCCAGCAGCCAAGCTCTAGGGGAAGGGGGCGACGAGCAGTACTTC.